These 14 T cell receptor beta chains were sequenced from one sample in a study of T cell responses to AZD1222 COVID-19 vaccine. Data came from immunoSEQ multiplex PCR; TCRdb stores just in-frame clones and leaves some out. In the table there are about 150,000 clones, 82% of which are singletons. The specimen comprised peripheral blood, sampled on day 0 of MenACWY control vaccination. The receptors shown here come from an adult in good health.

The chain is built from TRBV2 and TRBJ2-2, with 8 bases lining up with TRBD1. The CDR3 loop spans 13 amino acids. Trimming cost V 5 bases and J 5 bases; bases outside gene matches: 1. The germline CDR1 and CDR2 sequences are SNHLY and FYNNEI. Here the CDR3 reads CASSTGGTGELFF. In DNA, the CDR3 is TGTGCCAGCAGTACAGGGGGGACCGGGGAGCTGTTTTTT.

The V call is TRBV10-2, the J call TRBJ2-7, with TRBD2 as a possible D gene (6 bases). The germline gives CDR1 WSHSY, CDR2 SAAADI. Trimming shortened V by 3 bases and J by 6 bases, and 12 bases separated the two germline ends. The CDR3 is 13 residues long. DNA for the CDR3: TGCGCCAGCAGTGATAGGGGACTTAGCGAGCAGTACGTC. It codes for CASSDRGLSEQYV.

The rearrangement links TRBV27 to TRBJ2-5, with D perhaps matching TRBD2 (5 bases). Germline V gene lookup returns CDR1 MNHEY and CDR2 SMNVEV (reference sequence). V lost 5 bases, J lost 4 bases, and 23 bases lay in between. The CDR3 covers 17 residues. CDR3 coding DNA: TGTGCCAGCAGTCGTTTCCCTGACACGGGGATTTCAGAGACCCAGTACTTC. Translating it yields CASSRFPDTGISETQYF.

This chain connects TRBV7-8 to TRBJ1-2, with no clear D. This CDR3 contains 15 residues. The germline V gene encodes CDR1 SGHVS and CDR2 FQNEAQ. Trimming left V 0 bases short and J 2 bases short, with 10 bases between. The DNA for the CDR3 is TGTGCCAGCAGCTTAGCGCAGGCGCCAAACTATGGCTACACCTTC. This encodes CASSLAQAPNYGYTF.

This chain joins TRBV5-4 and TRBJ2-3; D is undetermined. The V and J ends lost 3 bases and 4 bases respectively, with 15 bases between them. CDR3 length: 15 residues. Germline CDR1 reads SGHNT; CDR2 reads YYREEE (reference sequence). CDR3 loop: CASSSSQWPPDTQYF. As DNA, the CDR3 is TGTGCCAGCAGCTCATCCCAGTGGCCGCCAGATACGCAGTATTTT.

This clone was counted between two and nine times. The chain couples TRBV7-9 to TRBJ1-2; D not certain. CDR3 length equals 14 residues. Germline-derived CDR1 and CDR2 are SEHNR and FQNEAQ (reference sequence). V lost 2 bases, J lost 4 bases, and 11 bases lay in between. CDR3 amino acids: CASSLNEGSYGYTF. CDR3 nucleotides: TGTGCCAGCAGCTTAAACGAGGGTTCCTATGGCTACACCTTC.

The chain's CDR3 is CASSQEDRGIYGYTF. The CDR3, as DNA: TGTGCCAGCAGCCAAGAGGACAGGGGGATCTATGGCTACACCTTC. The chain employs TRBV3-1 (or the pseudogene TRBV3-2) and TRBJ1-2; 10 nucleotides match TRBD1. Germline-derived CDR1 and CDR2 are LGHDT and YNNKEL (reference sequence). Trimming cost V 0 bases and J 4 bases; bases outside gene matches: 2. This CDR3 contains 15 residues.

The chain links TRBV10-2 to TRBJ2-1; D gene ambiguous. Trimming left V 7 bases short and J 7 bases short, with 17 bases between. The CDR3 consists of 14 residues. Germline V lookup: CDR1 WSHSY, CDR2 SAAADI. The CDR3 reads CASTVRRTKNEQFF. The CDR3 DNA is TGCGCCAGCACGGTCAGAAGGACCAAAAATGAGCAGTTCTTC.

This chain links TRBV12-2 with TRBJ1-2; no check of the table's D call, TRBD1, against the DNA was made. TRBV12-2 is labeled a pseudogene. The CDR3 spans 17 residues. The CDR3 nucleotides read TGTGCAAGTCGCTTAGCTTCGGGGACAGGTTCTAACTATGGCTACACCTTC. Protein sequence: CASRLASGTGSNYGYTF.

Of note for this clone: The junction does not match germline at one end; this may be a read error. The V and J genes are TRBV28 and TRBJ1-6; D gene uncertain. CDR1 is MDHEN, CDR2 SYDVKM, per germline. The CDR3 sequence is 13 residues long. CDR3 residues: CASKIGPEARPLF. DNA for the CDR3: TGTGCCAGCAAAATAGGCCCCGAGGCTAGGCCCCTCTTT.

The chain couples TRBV12-3 or TRBV12-4 to TRBJ1-1; D is possibly TRBD1 (5 bases). This CDR3 comprises 11 residues. V dropped 8 bases and J dropped 9 bases, with 13 bases sitting between them. The chain's CDR3 is CASALDSKAFF. The CDR3 DNA reads as TGTGCCAGCGCACTAGACAGTAAAGCTTTCTTT.

V gene TRBV3-1 (or the pseudogene TRBV3-2) combines with J gene TRBJ1-3; D is unresolved. V was cut by 1 base and J by 0 bases, with 13 bases left in between. The CDR3 extends over 17 amino acids. Germline V gene data show CDR1 as LGHDT and CDR2 as YNNKEL (reference sequence). This chain's CDR3 is CASSQVLLQTSGNTIYF. CDR3 in DNA: TGTGCCAGCAGCCAAGTTTTACTCCAGACCTCTGGAAACACCATATATTTT.

The genes are TRBV15 and TRBJ1-4; D is ambiguous. Trimming shortened V by 5 bases and J by 3 bases, and 13 bases separated the two germline ends. Germline values: CDR1 LNHNV, CDR2 YYDKDF (reference sequence). CDR3 length equals 15 residues. CDR3 loop: CATSLMSRSNEKLFF. CDR3 nucleotide sequence: TGTGCCACCAGCTTAATGTCGCGTTCTAATGAAAAACTGTTTTTT.

The chain couples TRBV6-5 to TRBJ2-7, with D possibly called TRBD1 or TRBD2 (6 bases each). CDR1 MNHEY and CDR2 SVGAGI come from the germline V gene. Trimming removed 7 bases at V and 5 bases at J, with 15 bases between. CDR3 length equals 13 residues. The CDR3 coding sequence is TGTGCCAGCACCATACTCGGGGGCCACGAGCAGTACTTC. It encodes CASTILGGHEQYF.